This T cell receptor (beta chain) originates from a study of blood T cell repertoires in COVID-19. About the research overall: The cDNA or gDNA used as material had been derived from T cells, B-cell-depleted T cells, or PBMCs.

As processed by the authors: Estimation of nucleated cell counts was performed using reference gene primer amplification. Produced via immunoSEQ multiplex PCR; TCRdb's table is partial and in-frame only. Clone size and the V and J calls come from that table; the DNA yielded D and trimming. Of fewer than 300,000 clones in the sample, 85% were seen once. Trimming cost V 5 bases and J 4 bases, with 8 bases left between them. The CDR3 covers 11 residues. The V gene's germline CDR1 is SQVTM and CDR2 ANQGSEA. This clone is a singleton in its sample. The sequenced sample consisted of peripheral blood. The TCR originated in a man aged 50 to 60 with active or convalescent COVID-19. The chain is built from TRBV29-1 and TRBJ1-2; D remains ambiguous. In DNA form, the CDR3 reads TGCAGCGTTACAGATATCTATGGCTACACCTTC. Its translation: CSVTDIYGYTF.